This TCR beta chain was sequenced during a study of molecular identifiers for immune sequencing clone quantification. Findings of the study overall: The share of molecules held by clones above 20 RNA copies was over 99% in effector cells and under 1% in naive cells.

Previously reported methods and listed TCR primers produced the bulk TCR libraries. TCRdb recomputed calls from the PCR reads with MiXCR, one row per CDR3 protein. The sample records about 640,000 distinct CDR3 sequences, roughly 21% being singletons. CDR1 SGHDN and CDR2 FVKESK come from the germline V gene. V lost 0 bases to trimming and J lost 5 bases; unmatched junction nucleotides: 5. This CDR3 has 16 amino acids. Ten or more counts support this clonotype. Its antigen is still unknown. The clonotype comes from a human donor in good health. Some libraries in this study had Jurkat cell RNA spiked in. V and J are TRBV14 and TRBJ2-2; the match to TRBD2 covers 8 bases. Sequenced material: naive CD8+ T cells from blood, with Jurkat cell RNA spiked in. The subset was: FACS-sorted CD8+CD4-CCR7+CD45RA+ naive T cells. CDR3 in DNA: TGTGCCAGCAGCCAAGATCGCGGGGGGTGGACCGGGGAGCTGTTTTTT. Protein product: CASSQDRGGWTGELFF.